Shown below are 18 T cell receptor beta chains from a single sample sequenced in a study of T cell clusters in autoimmune cytopenias. TRB amplification used approximately 250 ng of peripheral blood genomic DNA. TRB rearrangements were amplified by touch-down multiplex PCR with mixed TRB-A/B primers. TCRdb processed the multiplex PCR reads again and assigns one entry to each CDR3 protein, with no DNA. Its listing shows approximately 11,000 distinct CDR3 sequences. These same data were also listed under a study on T cell repertoires in aging, cancer and after chemotherapy.

The specimen sequenced was peripheral blood. Receptors originate from a human donor in good health.

The J gene is TRBJ1-5, the V gene TRBV6-1; without DNA, the TCRdb call of TRBD1 cannot be checked. The CDR3 contains 13 residues. Germline assignment: CDR1 MNHNS and CDR2 SASEGT. The chain's CDR3 is CASSEWGDQPQHF.

According to its frequency, this clonotype is medium-sized. V and J are TRBV6-5 and TRBJ2-1; TCRdb selects TRBD1, and the lack of DNA leaves this call unchecked. Germline CDR1 is MNHEY and CDR2 is SVGAGI. The CDR3 has 13 amino acids. Here the CDR3 reads CASSISARDEQFF.

This clonotype is deemed medium-sized (0.01 to 0.1%) by its frequency. V usage is TRBV29-1 and J usage is TRBJ2-3; without DNA, the TCRdb call of TRBD1 cannot be checked. Germline V gene data show CDR1 as SQVTM and CDR2 as ANQGSEA. CDR3 length: 16 amino acids. The CDR3 loop reads CSERPTEVGSTDTQYF.

Considering frequency, this clonotype is medium-sized. The V and J genes are TRBV30 and TRBJ1-2; TCRdb names TRBD1, which stays unverified in the absence of DNA. This CDR3 region has 13 residues. Germline V gene sequence: CDR1 GTSNPN, CDR2 SVGIG (reference sequence). CDR3 in amino acids: CAWRTPGGYGYTF. The variable domain in full, completed from reference TRBV30 and TRBJ1-2, reads SQTIHQWPATLVQPVGSPLSLECTVEGTSNPNLYWYRQAAGRGLQLLFYSVGIGQISSEVPQNLSASRPQDRQFILSSKKLLLSDSGFYLCAWRTPGGYGYTFGSGTRLTVV.

This chain links TRBV19 with TRBJ1-6; TCRdb indicates TRBD1, and absent DNA this call remains unverified. This CDR3 has 16 amino acids. Per the germline V gene, CDR1 is LNHDA and CDR2 is SQIVND (reference sequence). CDR3 residues: CASSIGQGWNNSPLHF.

The V call is TRBV13, the J call TRBJ2-1; TCRdb designates TRBD1, a call that cannot be tested without DNA. CDR1 and CDR2 from the germline V gene are PRHDT and FYEKMQ (reference sequence). The CDR3 runs 13 residues. This CDR3 is CASSFRADNEQFF.

The CDR3 here is CASSLGDRVPGGAFF. This chain connects TRBV5-6 to TRBJ1-1; TCRdb calls TRBD1, which cannot be checked without DNA. The CDR3 covers 15 residues. Germline V gene lookup returns CDR1 SGHDT and CDR2 YYEEEE.

The rearrangement joins TRBV11-1 to TRBJ2-7; TCRdb lists TRBD1, though no DNA is available to test this call. The germline V gene encodes CDR1 SGHAT and CDR2 FQDESV (reference sequence). The length of the CDR3 is 15 residues. CDR3 in amino acids: CASSIRTGLMYEQYF.

V gene TRBV15 combines with J gene TRBJ1-6. The V gene's germline CDR1 is LNHNV and CDR2 YYDKDF (reference sequence). The CDR3 covers 12 residues. The chain's CDR3 is CATSIRRPPLHF.

The rearrangement joins TRBV5-6 to TRBJ1-2; TCRdb gives TRBD1 as the D gene, but with no DNA this cannot be confirmed. Germline CDR1 reads SGHDT; CDR2 reads YYEEEE. This CDR3 comprises 15 residues. CDR3 sequence reads: CASSPLTGADYGYTF.

The chain couples TRBV27 to TRBJ2-7. Germline V gives CDR1 MNHEY, CDR2 SMNVEV (reference sequence). The CDR3 extends over 14 amino acids. CDR3 sequence: CASSAQVGNYEQYF.

This clonotype is medium-sized by frequency. V usage is TRBV6-1 and J usage is TRBJ2-1. Germline-derived CDR1 and CDR2 are MNHNS and SASEGT. This CDR3 region has 12 residues. CDR3 amino acids: CASANLGNEQFF.

Its frequency marks this clonotype as medium-sized (0.01 to 0.1%). The V call is TRBV19, the J call TRBJ2-1; the D call from TCRdb, TRBD1, cannot be confirmed without DNA. The germline gives CDR1 LNHDA, CDR2 SQIVND (reference sequence). The CDR3 is 16 residues long. The CDR3 reads CASTQSGTQRGNEQFF.

V is TRBV15 and J is TRBJ1-2. The CDR3 is 16 amino acids. Germline V gives CDR1 LNHNV, CDR2 YYDKDF (reference sequence). CDR3 loop: CATSRDLSTGGAGYTF.

The V and J genes are TRBV27 and TRBJ1-3; absent DNA, TCRdb's TRBD1 call cannot be checked. The CDR3 is 14 amino acids. The germline V gene encodes CDR1 MNHEY and CDR2 SMNVEV (reference sequence). This chain's CDR3 is CASRGAGSGNTIYF.

The chain carries TRBV11-3 and TRBJ1-4; as DNA is missing, the TRBD1 call by TCRdb cannot be tested. Germline V gene data show CDR1 as SGHNT and CDR2 as YENEEA. This CDR3 region has 14 residues. The CDR3 sequence: CASSLGGDNEKLFF.

The V and J genes are TRBV5-5 and TRBJ1-1; TCRdb names TRBD1, which stays unverified in the absence of DNA. CDR1 is SGHKS and CDR2 is YYEKEE in the germline V gene (reference sequence). This CDR3 region has 15 residues. The CDR3 sequence: CASSLGGVRSTEAFF.

This clonotype is deemed medium-sized by its frequency. V is TRBV12-3 or TRBV12-4 and J is TRBJ2-2; the TCRdb call, TRBD2, lacks DNA for checking. The CDR3 runs to 14 residues. CDR3 in amino acids: CASSPGLNTGELFF.